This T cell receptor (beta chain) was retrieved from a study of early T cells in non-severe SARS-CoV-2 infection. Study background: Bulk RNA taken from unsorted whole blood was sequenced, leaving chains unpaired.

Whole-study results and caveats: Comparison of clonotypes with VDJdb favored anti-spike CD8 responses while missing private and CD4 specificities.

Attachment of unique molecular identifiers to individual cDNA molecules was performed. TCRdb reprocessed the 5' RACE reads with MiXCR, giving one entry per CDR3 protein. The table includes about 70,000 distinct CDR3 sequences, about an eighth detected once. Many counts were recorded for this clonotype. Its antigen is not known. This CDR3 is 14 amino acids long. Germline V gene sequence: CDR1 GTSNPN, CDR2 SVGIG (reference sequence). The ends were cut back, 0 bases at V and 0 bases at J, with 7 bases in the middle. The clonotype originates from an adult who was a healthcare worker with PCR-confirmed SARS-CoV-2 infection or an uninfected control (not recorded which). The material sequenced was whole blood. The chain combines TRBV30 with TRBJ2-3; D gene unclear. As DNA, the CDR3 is TGTGCCTGGAGTGTACTGACCAGCACAGATACGCAGTATTTT. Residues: CAWSVLTSTDTQYF.